These 6 T cell receptor beta chains share one sample of origin, sequenced in a study of blood T cell repertoires in COVID-19. Only in-frame clones appear in the TCRdb table, and some are missing; sequencing was by immunoSEQ multiplex PCR. The sample lists 200,000 to 250,000 clones, around 85% occurring once. What was sequenced was PBMCs or T cells enriched from blood (not recorded which). The receptors originated from a woman aged 45-65 years in a cohort exposed to, infected with or recovered from COVID-19 (not recorded which).

This sequence joins TRBV2 and TRBJ2-5, with D uncertain. This CDR3 is built from 17 residues. CDR1 and CDR2 (germline): SNHLY, FYNNEI. Trimming removed 1 base at V and 0 bases at J, with 15 bases between. CDR3 loop: CASSEVFWAQYQETQYF. The CDR3 nucleotides are TGTGCCAGCAGTGAAGTCTTCTGGGCCCAGTACCAAGAGACCCAGTACTTC.

J is TRBJ2-6 and V is TRBV19; D possibly corresponds to TRBD2 (5 bases). The CDR3 is 15 residues long. Germline-derived CDR1 and CDR2 are LNHDA and SQIVND (reference sequence). V was cut by 5 bases and J by 0 bases, with 8 bases left in between. CDR3 nucleotide sequence: TGTGCCAGTAGTCCGGGGAGCTCTGGGGCCAACGTCCTGACTTTC. Its protein product is CASSPGSSGANVLTF.

The chain links TRBV7-2 to TRBJ2-3; 15 bases are shared with TRBD2. The length of the CDR3 is 17 residues. V trimming: 4 bases; J trimming: 2 bases; junction bases outside the gene matches: 4. CDR1 is SGHTA and CDR2 is FQGNSA in the germline V gene. CDR3 DNA sequence: TGTGCCAGCAGCTCGGGACTAGCGGGGGGCTCCACAGATACGCAGTATTTT. As protein: CASSSGLAGGSTDTQYF.

This clone was seen just once. The V and J genes are TRBV6-5 and TRBJ2-7; D not certain. From germline, CDR1 is MNHEY and CDR2 SVGAGI. This CDR3 region has 13 residues. Trimming pared 6 bases from V and 2 bases from J, leaving 11 bases between. DNA of the CDR3: TGTGCCAGCAGGCAGACAAGTACCTACGAGCAGTACTTC. Translation: CASRQTSTYEQYF.

V is TRBV20-1 and J is TRBJ1-5, with D possibly TRBD1 on 6 matching bases. V was pared by 3 bases and J by 2 bases, with 11 bases between. CDR3 length: 14 residues. The V gene's germline CDR1 is DFQATT and CDR2 SNEGSKA (reference sequence). In DNA, the CDR3 is TGCAGTGCTAGTCGGGACATCCGCAATCAGCCCCAGCATTTT. Amino acid sequence: CSASRDIRNQPQHF.

The J gene is TRBJ1-2, the V gene TRBV18, with D possibly matching TRBD1 (6 bases). Trimming stripped 6 bases from V and 7 bases from J, with 15 bases between. CDR1 and CDR2 from the germline V gene are KGHSH and LQKENI. This CDR3 comprises 13 residues. The DNA of the CDR3 is TGTGCCAGCTCTCAACAGGGATATTTTGGCTACACCTTC. It codes for CASSQQGYFGYTF. The full variable domain, with the rest looked up from reference TRBV18 and TRBJ1-2, is NAGVMQNPRHLVRRRGQEARLRCSPMKGHSHVYWYRQLPEEGLKFMVYLQKENIIDESGMPKERFSAEFPKEGPSILRIQQVVRGDSAAYFCASSQQGYFGYTFGSGTRLTVV.